The 23 T cell receptor beta chains below all came from one sample that was sequenced in a study of blood T cell repertoires in COVID-19. Sequencing was performed with immunoSEQ multiplex PCR; in TCRdb, only in-frame clones are kept and a portion is missing. The sample includes fewer than 45,000 clones, almost 85% seen only once; the top ten take about 14%. The specimen sequenced was peripheral blood. Receptor source: a human donor in a cohort sampled during active COVID-19.

The genes are TRBV7-2 and TRBJ1-4; maybe TRBD1 (6 bases). V was pared by 5 bases and J by 0 bases, with 10 bases between. Per the germline V gene, CDR1 is SGHTA and CDR2 is FQGNSA. The CDR3 is 15 residues long. The DNA for the CDR3 is TGTGCCAGCAGCCCCCGACAGGCAACTAATGAAAAACTGTTTTTT. Translating it yields CASSPRQATNEKLFF.

This chain uses TRBV11-2 with TRBJ2-4; D possibly corresponds to TRBD1 (6 bases). Germline V CDR1 and CDR2: SGHAT, FQNNGV. Between the trimmed V and J ends, which lost 6 bases and 0 bases, there was a span of 12 bases. This CDR3 is built from 15 residues. The chain's CDR3 is CASRSGDLAKNIQYF. In DNA, the CDR3 is TGTGCCAGCAGGTCAGGGGATCTAGCCAAAAACATTCAGTACTTC.

The chain is built from TRBV2 and TRBJ2-7; a possible D gene is TRBD2 (7 bases). Germline CDR1 reads SNHLY; CDR2 reads FYNNEI. There are 13 residues in the CDR3. V was pared by 6 bases and J by 6 bases, with 15 bases between. CDR3 DNA sequence: TGTGCCAGCAGGGTTGGGGGGGGCCGCGAGCAGTACTTC. The encoded protein is CASRVGGGREQYF.

J is TRBJ2-3 and V is TRBV7-9; 10 positions agree with TRBD2. Germline CDR1 SEHNR, CDR2 FQNEAQ (reference sequence). This CDR3 has 15 amino acids. Germline trimming cut 3 bases from V and 0 bases from J; bases unmatched to any gene: 0. The CDR3, as DNA: TGTGCCAGCAGCTTGACTAGCGGGAGCACAGATACGCAGTATTTT. It is translated as CASSLTSGSTDTQYF.

The rearrangement links TRBV19 to TRBJ1-2, with D uncertain. Germline V gene lookup returns CDR1 LNHDA and CDR2 SQIVND (reference sequence). CDR3 length: 13 residues. V gave up 3 bases and J gave up 8 bases, with 13 bases separating them. CDR3 bases: TGTGCCAGTAGTATTTTGGAGGGTAAGGGCTACACCTTC. Its protein is CASSILEGKGYTF.

The chain combines TRBV11-3 with TRBJ1-2; 9 bases fit TRBD1. CDR3 size: 14 residues. CDR1 is SGHNT and CDR2 is YENEEA in the germline V gene. V gave up 5 bases and J gave up 7 bases; unmatched junction bases: 8. The CDR3, as DNA: TGTGCCAGCAGCCTCCCGGGACAGGGACCTGGCTACACCTTC. This gives the protein CASSLPGQGPGYTF.

This chain uses TRBV5-1 with TRBJ1-3, with 7 bases fitting TRBD1. CDR3 length: 15 residues. Germline loops: CDR1 SGHRS, CDR2 YFSETQ. V lost 3 bases and J lost 2; bases outside the gene matches: 5. The CDR3 DNA reads TGCGCCAGCAGCTCGGCGACAGGGCCTGGAAACACCATATATTTT. The encoded protein is CASSSATGPGNTIYF.

The J gene is TRBJ1-2, the V gene TRBV13; 7 nucleotides align to TRBD1. V shed 5 bases and J 4 bases; nucleotides not matched to a gene: 10. The CDR3 covers 15 residues. From germline, CDR1 is PRHDT and CDR2 FYEKMQ (reference sequence). Here the CDR3 reads CASSKDREWVYGYTF. CDR3 sequence (DNA): TGTGCCAGCAGCAAAGACAGGGAGTGGGTCTATGGCTACACCTTC.

V is TRBV11-2 and J is TRBJ1-1, with D perhaps matching TRBD1 (6 bases). The germline gives CDR1 SGHAT, CDR2 FQNNGV. The CDR3 has 11 residues. V was clipped by 6 bases and J by 4 bases, with 6 bases between them. The CDR3 sequence: CASRGATEAFF. The CDR3 DNA sequence: TGTGCCAGCAGGGGGGCCACTGAAGCTTTCTTT.

The rearrangement joins TRBV27 to TRBJ2-3; 8 positions agree with TRBD1. The CDR3 length is 14 residues. The trim removed 4 bases at V and 1 base at J, leaving 1 base unmatched. CDR1 and CDR2 from the germline V gene are MNHEY and SMNVEV (reference sequence). For the CDR3, the DNA is TGTGCCAGCAGTTCCAGGGGGCGCACAGATACGCAGTATTTT. This codes for CASSSRGRTDTQYF.

The chain couples TRBV27 to TRBJ1-5, with 7 bases matching TRBD1. The germline CDR1 and CDR2 sequences are MNHEY and SMNVEV (reference sequence). V lost 5 bases, J lost 6 bases, and 13 bases stayed unmatched. The CDR3 covers 16 residues. The CDR3 sequence: CASSPRQGVGGQPQHF. The CDR3 DNA reads TGTGCCAGCAGTCCTCGACAGGGAGTGGGGGGTCAGCCCCAGCATTTT.

In DNA form, the CDR3 reads TGTGCCAGCAGCCGGGACAGGGGAGGTGAAGCTTTCTTT. Translation: CASSRDRGGEAFF. The chain has TRBV12-3 or TRBV12-4 and TRBJ1-1; 10 bases agree with TRBD1. The CDR3 runs 13 residues. V shed 6 bases, J shed 7 bases, and the junction held 5 bases outside the gene matches.

The chain recombines TRBV3-1 (or the pseudogene TRBV3-2) with TRBJ2-7, with TRBD1 matching 11 bases. The germline V gene has CDR1 LGHDT and CDR2 YNNKEL (reference sequence). V lost 4 bases and J lost 6; bases outside the gene matches: 5. The CDR3 extends over 14 amino acids. This CDR3 is CASSPGTGGREQYF. The DNA for the CDR3 is TGTGCCAGCAGCCCCGGGACAGGGGGGCGCGAGCAGTACTTC.

The genes are TRBV5-1 and TRBJ2-3, with D maybe TRBD2 (6 bases). V lost 0 bases, J lost 6 bases, and 14 bases lay in between. The CDR3 contains 15 residues. Germline loops: CDR1 SGHRS, CDR2 YFSETQ. Here the CDR3 reads CASSLETRDGDTQYF. CDR3 nucleotide sequence: TGCGCCAGCAGCTTGGAGACTAGGGATGGGGATACGCAGTATTTT.

The genes are TRBV19 and TRBJ2-2; 7 nucleotides match TRBD2. CDR3 size: 17 residues. Per the germline V gene, CDR1 is LNHDA and CDR2 is SQIVND (reference sequence). The V segment lost 1 base and the J segment 6 bases; nucleotides outside the gene matches: 11. The CDR3 DNA is TGTGCCAGTAGTATAGGTGGGGGAGGGACCGGAGCCGGGGAGCTGTTTTTT. Residues: CASSIGGGGTGAGELFF.

This chain uses TRBV3-1 (or the pseudogene TRBV3-2) with TRBJ2-5, with D maybe TRBD2 (6 bases). Trimming took off 2 bases at V and 3 bases at J, with 10 bases between the two ends. Germline assignment: CDR1 LGHDT and CDR2 YNNKEL (reference sequence). The CDR3 consists of 14 residues. The CDR3 coding sequence is TGTGCCAGCAGCCAACGACTAGTAAAAGAGACCCAGTACTTC. It codes for CASSQRLVKETQYF.

The rearrangement joins TRBV4-1 to TRBJ1-3; 7 bases agree with TRBD1. V trimming: 0 bases; J trimming: 2 bases; junction bases outside the gene matches: 7. Germline values: CDR1 MGHRA, CDR2 YSYEKL. The CDR3 is 17 residues long. Here the CDR3 reads CASSQDGGQQTGNTIYF. The CDR3 nucleotides read TGCGCCAGCAGCCAAGATGGGGGACAGCAAACTGGAAACACCATATATTTT.

V is TRBV10-3 and J is TRBJ2-3; the D gene is possibly TRBD1 (5 bases). Per the germline V gene, CDR1 is ENHRY and CDR2 is SYGVKD. V was clipped by 7 bases and J by 0 bases, with 23 bases between them. This CDR3 contains 18 residues. Here the CDR3 reads CAIMPIGQGSFSTDTQYF. CDR3 nucleotide sequence: TGTGCCATCATGCCTATCGGGCAGGGAAGTTTTAGCACAGATACGCAGTATTTT.

The chain carries TRBV28 and TRBJ2-5; D may be TRBD1 (6 bases). The CDR3 totals 16 residues. V gave up 4 bases and J gave up 2 bases, with 17 bases separating them. The V gene's germline CDR1 is MDHEN and CDR2 SYDVKM. The CDR3 nucleotides are TGTGCCAGCAGTTCGGCCGGCCTCGGGACACAAGAGACCCAGTACTTC. As protein: CASSSAGLGTQETQYF.

The chain is built from TRBV18 and TRBJ1-1; TRBD1 agrees at 11 bases. The CDR3 covers 15 residues. The germline V gene encodes CDR1 KGHSH and CDR2 LQKENI. The trim removed 3 bases at V and 6 bases at J, leaving 6 bases unmatched. CDR3 in amino acids: CASSPRDRGYPEAFF. DNA of the CDR3: TGTGCCAGCTCACCTAGGGACAGGGGGTACCCTGAAGCTTTCTTT. The variable domain in full, completed from reference TRBV18 and TRBJ1-1, reads NAGVMQNPRHLVRRRGQEARLRCSPMKGHSHVYWYRQLPEEGLKFMVYLQKENIIDESGMPKERFSAEFPKEGPSILRIQQVVRGDSAAYFCASSPRDRGYPEAFFGQGTRLTVV.

The chain links TRBV14 to TRBJ2-7; possible D gene TRBD2, 6 bases. The CDR3 totals 15 residues. V was clipped by 4 bases and J by 2 bases, with 15 bases between them. Per germline, CDR1 SGHDN and CDR2 FVKESK. In DNA, the CDR3 is TGTGCCAGCAGCCGAAACCCGGGAGCCGCCTACGAGCAGTACTTC. Its protein product is CASSRNPGAAYEQYF.

This chain links TRBV6-6 with TRBJ1-2, with D perhaps matching TRBD1 (5 bases). The CDR3 extends over 15 amino acids. From germline, CDR1 is MNHNY and CDR2 SVGAGI (reference sequence). V was cut by 2 bases and J by 0 bases, with 10 bases left in between. The CDR3 coding sequence is TGTGCCAGCAGTTACGACAGAAATTCTAACTATGGCTACACCTTC. Amino acid sequence: CASSYDRNSNYGYTF.

This chain connects TRBV7-2 to TRBJ2-1; 10 nucleotides agree with TRBD1. Germline lookup yields CDR1 SGHTA and CDR2 FQGNSA. V shed 3 bases and J 2 bases; nucleotides not matched to a gene: 7. The CDR3 has 17 amino acids. The CDR3 loop is CASSFRAGTGAYNEQFF. As DNA, the CDR3 is TGTGCCAGCAGCTTTCGGGCCGGGACAGGGGCCTACAATGAGCAGTTCTTC.